Below, 30 T cell receptor beta chains from the same sample are listed, as sequenced in a study of blood T cell repertoires in COVID-19. Produced via immunoSEQ multiplex PCR; TCRdb's table is partial and in-frame only. This table holds about 280,000 clones, approximately 83% found once. Sequenced sample: peripheral blood. These receptors were obtained from a woman younger than 45 who had recovered from COVID-19.

The rearrangement joins TRBV29-1 to TRBJ1-2; 9 bases match TRBD1. V lost 5 bases and J lost 0; bases outside the gene matches: 4. Per the germline V gene, CDR1 is SQVTM and CDR2 is ANQGSEA. The CDR3 has 14 amino acids. CDR3 region: CSVLGQGSNYGYTF. The CDR3, as DNA: TGCAGCGTTCTAGGACAGGGGTCTAACTATGGCTACACCTTC.

This clone was picked up one time. CDR3: CASSARGGTSTDTQYF. The CDR3 nucleotides read TGTGCCAGCAGCGCCCGGGGGGGGACTAGCACAGATACGCAGTATTTT. The rearrangement links TRBV7-2 to TRBJ2-3, with TRBD2 identical over 8 bases. J lost 0 bases, V lost 5 bases, and 7 bases had no gene match. This CDR3 spans 16 amino acids. From germline, CDR1 is SGHTA and CDR2 FQGNSA.

The chain couples TRBV11-2 to TRBJ2-1, with D tentatively TRBD1 (6 bases). The CDR3 consists of 14 residues. V was trimmed by 3 bases and J by 6 bases, leaving 12 bases between them. Germline V gene lookup returns CDR1 SGHAT and CDR2 FQNNGV. The CDR3 loop reads CASSLSARGNEQFF. Written as DNA, the CDR3 is TGTGCCAGCAGCTTGTCGGCCAGGGGCAATGAGCAGTTCTTC.

The V and J genes are TRBV25-1 and TRBJ1-4, with 7 nucleotides matching TRBD1. V was clipped by 3 bases and J by 4 bases; unmatched bases: 11. The CDR3 sequence is 17 residues long. Per germline, CDR1 MGHDK and CDR2 SYGVNS. The CDR3 nucleotides are TGTGCCAGCAGTGACCCTACCCCGGGACAGAATAATGAAAAACTGTTTTTT. Translated: CASSDPTPGQNNEKLFF.

The chain combines TRBV2 with TRBJ1-1; D remains ambiguous. Germline values: CDR1 SNHLY, CDR2 FYNNEI. The CDR3 is 13 residues long. V gave up 10 bases and J gave up 0 bases, with 12 bases separating them. The CDR3 here is CATTTYMNTEAFF. Here the CDR3 DNA reads TGTGCCACCACGACATATATGAACACTGAAGCTTTCTTT.

The CDR3 coding sequence is TGTGCTAGTGGTTTAATGGGGGGTTACGCAGATACGCAGTATTTT. Its protein product is CASGLMGGYADTQYF. This chain joins TRBV12-5 and TRBJ2-3, with a possible D match to TRBD2 (6 bases). Germline V lookup: CDR1 LGHNT, CDR2 FRNRAP. Trimming pared 3 bases from V and 4 bases from J, leaving 14 bases between. The CDR3 covers 15 residues.

This sequence joins TRBV15 and TRBJ1-2; the D gene is possibly TRBD1 (5 bases). V gave up 1 base and J gave up 3 bases, with 18 bases separating them. The CDR3 length is 17 residues. Germline V gives CDR1 LNHNV, CDR2 YYDKDF (reference sequence). CDR3 DNA sequence: TGTGCCACCAGCAGAGCTCGCGGCCAGGGTGTCTACTATGGCTACACCTTC. It specifies CATSRARGQGVYYGYTF.

The chain joins TRBV5-8 to TRBJ1-5; no clear D. CDR1 and CDR2 (germline): SGHTS, YDEGEE. The V end lost 2 bases, the J end lost 5 bases, and 23 bases lay between the germline ends. The CDR3 spans 18 residues. As DNA, the CDR3 is TGTGCCAGCAGCTTCAAAAGAGGTGATACAAGGAATTATCAGCCCCAGCATTTT. Its translation: CASSFKRGDTRNYQPQHF.

This rearrangement joins TRBV27 to TRBJ2-1; D uncertain. Per germline, CDR1 MNHEY and CDR2 SMNVEV (reference sequence). The germline V and J ends were trimmed by 8 bases and 9 bases, with 17 bases remaining between them. The CDR3 has 13 residues. The CDR3, as DNA: TGTGCCAGCTCCTGGTTTGGGTCAGGTGAGCAGTTCTTC. Protein sequence: CASSWFGSGEQFF.

The J gene is TRBJ2-7, the V gene TRBV7-9; 7 positions match TRBD1. The CDR3 totals 14 residues. The junction had 7 bases not matched to a gene; V was cut back by 5 bases and J by 3 bases. CDR1 and CDR2 from the germline V gene are SEHNR and FQNEAQ (reference sequence). The CDR3 sequence is CASSPRDSFYEQYF. In DNA form, the CDR3 reads TGTGCCAGCAGCCCTCGGGACAGCTTCTACGAGCAGTACTTC. Full variable domain (remainder filled in from reference TRBV7-9 and TRBJ2-7): DTGVSQNPRHKITKRGQNVTFRCDPISEHNRLYWYRQTLGQGPEFLTYFQNEAQLEKSRLLSDRFSAERPKGSFSTLEIQRTEQGDSAMYLCASSPRDSFYEQYFGPGTRLTVT.

The rearrangement uses TRBV5-5 and TRBJ1-2; 12 bases are a match to TRBD1. V was clipped by 4 bases and J by 6 bases; unmatched bases: 7. CDR3 length: 15 amino acids. Germline V gives CDR1 SGHKS, CDR2 YYEKEE (reference sequence). CDR3 DNA sequence: TGTGCCAGCAGCCTTCCGGGACAGGGGGCCGATGGCTACACCTTC. Translated, it gives CASSLPGQGADGYTF.

V and J are TRBV7-8 and TRBJ2-7; D is possibly TRBD2 (6 bases). The CDR3 totals 13 residues. CDR1 and CDR2 (germline): SGHVS, FQNEAQ. V was clipped by 4 bases and J by 2 bases, with 9 bases between them. The DNA for the CDR3 is TGTGCCAGCAGCTACCGGGAGACCTACGAGCAGTACTTC. This encodes CASSYRETYEQYF.

Here the CDR3 DNA reads TGTGCCATCAACCCCCGAGTCGGGTCTTTCGATGGCTACACCTTC. Protein product: CAINPRVGSFDGYTF. J is TRBJ1-2 and V is TRBV10-3; no reliable D call. Per the germline V gene, CDR1 is ENHRY and CDR2 is SYGVKD. V was shortened by 7 bases and J by 6 bases, with 21 bases between the two germline ends. The CDR3 consists of 15 residues.

The chain uses TRBV30 and TRBJ1-2, with no clear D. V shed 1 base and J shed 7 bases, with 13 bases lying between them. The CDR3 has 13 residues. From germline, CDR1 is GTSNPN and CDR2 SVGIG (reference sequence). The CDR3 nucleotides read TGTGCCTGGAGTGCCAGGTGGCTTTCTGGCTACACCTTC. Amino acid sequence: CAWSARWLSGYTF.

The chain couples TRBV9 to TRBJ1-5; 9 nucleotides match TRBD1. Germline V gene data show CDR1 as SGDLS and CDR2 as YYNGEE. The CDR3 runs 15 residues. The V segment lost 3 bases and the J segment 6 bases; nucleotides outside the gene matches: 7. The CDR3 spells CASSAGGQGSQPQHF. CDR3 DNA: TGTGCCAGCAGCGCGGGTGGACAGGGGAGTCAGCCCCAGCATTTT.

The chain couples TRBV12-3 or TRBV12-4 to TRBJ1-6; D remains ambiguous. CDR3 size: 13 residues. The V end lost 8 bases, the J end lost 7 bases, and 12 bases lay between the germline ends. Here the CDR3 reads CASRFRENSPLHF. As DNA, the CDR3 is TGTGCCAGCCGGTTCCGGGAAAATTCACCCCTCCACTTT.

The chain links TRBV4-1 to TRBJ1-2; D is possibly TRBD1 (6 bases). Germline CDR1 reads MGHRA; CDR2 reads YSYEKL. V was clipped by 1 base and J by 0 bases, with 12 bases between them. This CDR3 is built from 16 residues. Here the CDR3 DNA reads TGCGCCAGCAGCCAAGGGACAGCACTACCTAACTATGGCTACACCTTC. Amino acids: CASSQGTALPNYGYTF.

This clone was seen just once. This chain links TRBV9 with TRBJ1-2; possible D gene TRBD1, 5 bases. The CDR3 runs 14 residues. CDR1 and CDR2 from the germline V gene are SGDLS and YYNGEE. V was cut by 3 bases and J by 5 bases, with 14 bases left in between. CDR3 loop: CASSGVRAEYGYTF. Here the CDR3 DNA reads TGTGCCAGCAGCGGGGTCAGGGCGGAGTATGGCTACACCTTC.

The rearrangement uses TRBV6-2 or TRBV6-3 and TRBJ1-1, with D maybe TRBD1 (6 bases). Germline-derived CDR1 and CDR2 are MNHEY and SVGEGT. This CDR3 is built from 14 residues. V lost 5 bases and J lost 0, with 10 bases in between. CDR3 protein: CASSKDRMNTEAFF. The CDR3 nucleotides are TGTGCCAGCAGTAAGGACAGAATGAACACTGAAGCTTTCTTT.

This sequence joins TRBV5-6 and TRBJ1-2; 9 bases fit TRBD1. Germline CDR1 is SGHDT and CDR2 is YYEEEE. Trimming took 4 bases from V and 5 from J; bases not matched to a gene: 3. CDR3 length equals 13 residues. In DNA form, the CDR3 reads TGTGCCAGCAGCGAGGGACAGGGTTATGGCTACACCTTC. This codes for CASSEGQGYGYTF.

The rearrangement joins TRBV5-1 to TRBJ2-7; 12 nucleotides match TRBD2. V shed 0 bases, J shed 10 bases, and the junction held 14 bases outside the gene matches. The germline CDR1 and CDR2 sequences are SGHRS and YFSETQ. There are 17 residues in the CDR3. The CDR3 DNA follows: TGCGCCAGCAGCTTGGGACTAGCGGGAGCATATTCGCCAGCTCAGTACTTC. Its protein product is CASSLGLAGAYSPAQYF.

The J gene is TRBJ1-1, the V gene TRBV24-1, with no clear D. V gave up 7 bases and J gave up 0 bases, with 8 bases separating them. The germline V gene encodes CDR1 KGHDR and CDR2 SFDVKD. This CDR3 contains 13 residues. The CDR3 region is CATSEGMNTEAFF. The CDR3 DNA reads TGTGCCACCAGCGAGGGAATGAACACTGAAGCTTTCTTT.

This clone came up a few times. This chain links TRBV19 with TRBJ1-5; D gene ambiguous. This CDR3 is built from 16 residues. V lost 3 bases to trimming and J lost 0 bases, with 12 bases between them. CDR1 and CDR2 (germline): LNHDA, SQIVND (reference sequence). CDR3 loop: CASSMEILYSNQPQHF. The CDR3, as DNA: TGTGCCAGTAGTATGGAGATCCTTTATAGCAATCAGCCCCAGCATTTT. The complete variable domain, with remaining parts taken from reference TRBV19 and TRBJ1-5, reads DGGITQSPKYLFRKEGQNVTLSCEQNLNHDAMYWYRQDPGQGLRLIYYSQIVNDFQKGDIAEGYSVSREKKESFPLTVTSAQKNPTAFYLCASSMEILYSNQPQHFGDGTRLSIL.

The sample holds a few counts of this clone. The chain joins TRBV28 to TRBJ1-2, with TRBD1 matching over 7 bases. CDR1 MDHEN and CDR2 SYDVKM come from the germline V gene. This CDR3 contains 15 residues. Germline trimming cut 5 bases from V and 2 bases from J; bases unmatched to any gene: 8. The CDR3, as DNA: TGTGCCAGCAGTACGGGACAGAAGGTGAACTATGGCTACACCTTC. As protein: CASSTGQKVNYGYTF.

As regards this clone: One end of the junction does not line up with germline, which may come from a read error. The chain has TRBV3-1 (or the pseudogene TRBV3-2) and TRBJ2-5, with 8 bases aligning to TRBD1. The CDR3 is 14 residues long. CDR1 and CDR2 from the germline V gene are LGHDT and YNNKEL (reference sequence). CDR3 loop: CTSSQDRGRETQYF. The CDR3 DNA is TGTACCAGCAGCCAAGACAGGGGAAGGGAGACCCAGTACTTC.

V usage is TRBV5-6 and J usage is TRBJ1-2; tentatively, D is TRBD1 (6 bases). Trimming stripped 4 bases from V and 4 bases from J, with 11 bases between. The CDR3 consists of 13 residues. CDR1 is SGHDT, CDR2 YYEEEE, per germline. CDR3 residues: CASSPDSTYGYTF. DNA of the CDR3: TGTGCCAGCAGCCCGGACAGTACCTATGGCTACACCTTC.

The rearrangement uses TRBV7-9 and TRBJ1-5; 10 bases match TRBD1. This CDR3 is 16 amino acids long. The trim removed 5 bases at V and 4 bases at J, leaving 8 bases unmatched. Germline V lookup: CDR1 SEHNR, CDR2 FQNEAQ (reference sequence). CDR3 bases: TGTGCCAGCAGCATTTCAGCGGGACAGGGGAATCAGCCCCAGCATTTT. Translating it yields CASSISAGQGNQPQHF.

This chain links TRBV6-5 with TRBJ2-7; D might be TRBD2 (5 bases). Germline values: CDR1 MNHEY, CDR2 SVGAGI. Trimming stripped 10 bases from V and 2 bases from J, with 15 bases between. The CDR3 sequence is 13 residues long. CDR3 coding DNA: TGTGCCATCCTAGGAGACTATCCCTACGAGCAGTACTTC. It codes for CAILGDYPYEQYF.

V gene TRBV11-3 combines with J gene TRBJ1-1; 10 bases map to TRBD1. Germline-derived CDR1 and CDR2 are SGHNT and YENEEA. The trim removed 5 bases at V and 6 bases at J, leaving 6 bases unmatched. The CDR3 consists of 14 residues. The CDR3 coding sequence is TGTGCCAGCAGCCTTGGACAGGGGGGATCTGAAGCTTTCTTT. Its translation: CASSLGQGGSEAFF.

The chain recombines TRBV6-5 with TRBJ2-7; D ambiguous. The CDR3 has 12 residues. Per the germline V gene, CDR1 is MNHEY and CDR2 is SVGAGI. V was shortened by 5 bases and J by 7 bases, with 12 bases between the two germline ends. CDR3 DNA sequence: TGTGCCAGCAGTCTTCCCTCGTCGGAGCAGTACTTC. This gives the protein CASSLPSSEQYF.